These 13 T cell receptor beta chains came from one sample sequenced in a study of radiation and T cells in renal cell carcinoma. The time point was: blood 2 weeks post-SBRT. As to treatment: 15 Gy SBRT to primary tumor, nephrectomy 4 weeks later. Sequencing was performed with immunoSEQ multiplex PCR; in TCRdb, only in-frame clones are kept and a portion is missing. The data contain around 86,000 clones, 80% to 90% of them singletons. The starting material was blood, obtained from a patient whose treatment included radiotherapy and nephrectomy. The receptors come from a woman aged 45-59 years with renal cell carcinoma.

The rearrangement joins TRBV9 to TRBJ2-7; TRBD1 aligns across 7 bases. Per the germline V gene, CDR1 is SGDLS and CDR2 is YYNGEE. The CDR3 covers 15 residues. With V trimmed by 0 bases and J by 4 bases, 7 bases remained unmatched. The CDR3 DNA reads as TGTGCCAGCAGCGTAGGTGTAGGGGGCGAATACGAGCAGTACTTC. This codes for CASSVGVGGEYEQYF.

The J gene is TRBJ1-4, the V gene TRBV18; 11 bases fit TRBD1. With 3 bases clipped from V and 8 bases from J, the junction kept 14 bases outside the gene matches. The CDR3 extends over 18 amino acids. Germline assignment: CDR1 KGHSH and CDR2 LQKENI. For the CDR3, the DNA is TGTGCCAGCTCACCGCGGACAGGGGGCGCGGGGGCCAGCGAAAAACTGTTTTTT. Its translation: CASSPRTGGAGASEKLFF.

This clone has a single count. This chain links TRBV5-1 with TRBJ2-1; D unresolved. V was shortened by 0 bases and J by 5 bases, with 6 bases between the two germline ends. Germline V gene sequence: CDR1 SGHRS, CDR2 YFSETQ. The CDR3 runs 13 residues. The CDR3 nucleotides read TGCGCCAGCAGCTTGGACAACGACAATGAGCAGTTCTTC. Translation: CASSLDNDNEQFF.

V usage is TRBV30 and J usage is TRBJ2-7; TRBD2 is a possible D gene (6 bases). V dropped 0 bases and J dropped 5 bases, with 23 bases sitting between them. The CDR3 spans 17 residues. Germline CDR1 reads GTSNPN; CDR2 reads SVGIG (reference sequence). The CDR3 loop reads CAWSVPRAGRRANEQYF. The CDR3 region has the DNA TGTGCCTGGAGTGTTCCTAGGGCAGGGCGGAGGGCGAACGAGCAGTACTTC.

This chain links TRBV28 with TRBJ1-1, with D uncertain. CDR3 length equals 11 residues. From germline, CDR1 is MDHEN and CDR2 SYDVKM. Trimming took 7 bases from V and 6 from J, leaving 9 bases between them. The CDR3 sequence: CASKGTSEAFF. The CDR3 DNA is TGTGCCAGCAAAGGAACCTCTGAAGCTTTCTTT.

This CDR3 is CASSQAGPSSGHFGYTF. The CDR3 DNA is TGTGCCAGCAGCCAAGCGGGTCCATCGTCGGGACACTTTGGCTACACCTTC. The chain couples TRBV4-2 to TRBJ1-2; tentative D call: TRBD1 (6 bases). With 1 base removed from V and 7 bases from J, the gap between germline ends came to 22 bases. The germline V gene encodes CDR1 LGHNA and CDR2 YNFKEQ. There are 17 residues in the CDR3.

The rearrangement links TRBV6-6 to TRBJ2-7, with 13 bases lining up with TRBD2. The CDR3 totals 14 residues. Germline CDR1 MNHNY, CDR2 SVGAGI (reference sequence). V lost 4 bases and J lost 4; bases outside the gene matches: 1. The CDR3 region has the DNA TGTGCCAGCAGTTCGGGACTAGCGGGATACGAGCAGTACTTC. Its translation is CASSSGLAGYEQYF.

The chain couples TRBV7-9 to TRBJ2-3; 14 nucleotides agree with TRBD2. The CDR3 consists of 16 residues. The germline V gene has CDR1 SEHNR and CDR2 FQNEAQ (reference sequence). Trimming at V came to 4 bases and at J to 6 bases, leaving 6 bases not matched to a gene. CDR3 DNA: TGTGCCAGCAGCTCCGGGACTAGCGGGAGTTATGATACGCAGTATTTT. This codes for CASSSGTSGSYDTQYF.

In its sample, this clone was seen once. The V and J genes are TRBV2 and TRBJ2-7, with a tentative D call TRBD2 (6 bases). The CDR3 has 15 amino acids. Germline CDR1 is SNHLY and CDR2 is FYNNEI. Trimming took off 0 bases at V and 6 bases at J, with 15 bases between the two ends. The CDR3 DNA is TGTGCCAGCAGTGAAGCCGCGGGATATGCCGGCGAGCAGTACTTC. This gives the protein CASSEAAGYAGEQYF.

The chain is built from TRBV6-5 and TRBJ1-6, with D possibly matching TRBD1 (6 bases). Germline CDR1 MNHEY, CDR2 SVGAGI. The CDR3 extends over 14 amino acids. V was shortened by 6 bases and J by 7 bases, with 13 bases between the two germline ends. CDR3 loop: CASRPTGKNSPLHF. In nucleotides, the CDR3 is TGTGCCAGCAGGCCCACAGGGAAAAATTCACCCCTCCACTTT.

The chain combines TRBV5-6 with TRBJ2-5; the D gene is possibly TRBD2 (5 bases). The CDR3 length is 14 residues. Germline values: CDR1 SGHDT, CDR2 YYEEEE. The V and J ends lost 3 bases and 4 bases respectively, with 13 bases between them. The chain's CDR3 is CASSSGGLGETQYF. Written as DNA, the CDR3 is TGTGCCAGCAGCTCTGGCGGGCTGGGAGAGACCCAGTACTTC.

This chain links TRBV11-2 with TRBJ2-7, with no clear D. The CDR3 covers 15 residues. Germline V lookup: CDR1 SGHAT, CDR2 FQNNGV. The V and J ends lost 0 bases and 2 bases respectively, with 11 bases between them. The CDR3 loop reads CASSLDSISPYEQYF. For the CDR3, the DNA is TGTGCCAGCAGCTTAGATAGCATAAGCCCCTACGAGCAGTACTTC.

The rearrangement joins TRBV19 to TRBJ1-6, with D unresolved. Trimming took 7 bases from V and 2 from J, leaving 18 bases between them. Per the germline V gene, CDR1 is LNHDA and CDR2 is SQIVND (reference sequence). This CDR3 is built from 17 residues. The CDR3 reads CASTTTSRVPYNSPLHF. CDR3 DNA: TGTGCCAGTACCACAACGTCGAGGGTACCCTATAATTCACCCCTCCACTTT.